This entry describes one TCR beta chain. The junction had 11 bases not matched to a gene; V was cut back by 4 bases and J by 4 bases. CDR1 and CDR2 from the germline V gene are KGHSH and LQKENI. This CDR3 is 16 amino acids long. Measured with immunoSEQ multiplex PCR; TCRdb has only the in-frame clones, and not every one. The table includes roughly 46,000 clones, approximately 90% detected once. This sample was taken from a study of blood T cell repertoires in COVID-19. As for the study in general: Researchers got acute and convalescent COVID-19 samples from the United States, Italy and Spain.

The chain uses TRBV18 and TRBJ1-2; 8 positions match TRBD1. This TCR was recovered from a man aged 45-60 years with active COVID-19. The sample consisted of peripheral blood. The chain's CDR3 is CASSLPRTGLPYGYTF. The CDR3 DNA reads as TGTGCCAGCTCACTCCCCCGGACAGGGCTTCCCTATGGCTACACCTTC.